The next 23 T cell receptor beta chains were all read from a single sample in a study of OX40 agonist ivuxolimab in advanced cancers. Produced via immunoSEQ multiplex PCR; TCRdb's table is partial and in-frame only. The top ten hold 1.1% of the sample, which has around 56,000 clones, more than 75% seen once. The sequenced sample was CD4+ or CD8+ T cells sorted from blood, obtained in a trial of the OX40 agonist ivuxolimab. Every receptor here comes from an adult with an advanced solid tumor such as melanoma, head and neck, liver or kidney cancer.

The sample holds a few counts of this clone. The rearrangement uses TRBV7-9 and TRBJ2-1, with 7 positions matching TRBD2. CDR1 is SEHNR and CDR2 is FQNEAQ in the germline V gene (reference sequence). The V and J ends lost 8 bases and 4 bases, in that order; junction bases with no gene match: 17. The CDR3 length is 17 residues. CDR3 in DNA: TGTGCCAGCGGCAAAAGGAGGTTTGGGGGGGATTACAATGAGCAGTTCTTC. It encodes CASGKRRFGGDYNEQFF.

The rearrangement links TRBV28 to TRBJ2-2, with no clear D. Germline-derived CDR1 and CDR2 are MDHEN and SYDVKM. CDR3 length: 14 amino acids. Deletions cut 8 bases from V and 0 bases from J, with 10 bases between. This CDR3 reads CASWEPTNTGELFF. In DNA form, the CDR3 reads TGTGCCAGCTGGGAACCCACGAACACCGGGGAGCTGTTTTTT. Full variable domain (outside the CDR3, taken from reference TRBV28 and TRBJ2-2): DVKVTQSSRYLVKRTGEKVFLECVQDMDHENMFWYRQDPGLGLRLIYFSYDVKMKEKGDIPEGYSVSREKKERFSLILESASTNQTSMYLCASWEPTNTGELFFGEGSRLTVL.

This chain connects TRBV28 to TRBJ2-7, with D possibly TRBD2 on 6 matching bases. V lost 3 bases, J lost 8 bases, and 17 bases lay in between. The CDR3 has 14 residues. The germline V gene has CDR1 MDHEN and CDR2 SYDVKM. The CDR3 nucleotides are TGTGCCAGCAGTTTGTCAGGACACGGAGGGCAGCAGTACTTC. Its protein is CASSLSGHGGQQYF.

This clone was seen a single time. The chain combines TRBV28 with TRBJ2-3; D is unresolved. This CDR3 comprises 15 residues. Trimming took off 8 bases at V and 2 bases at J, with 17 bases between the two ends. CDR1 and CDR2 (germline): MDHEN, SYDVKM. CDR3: CASFPLTWDTDTQYF. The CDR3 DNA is TGTGCCAGCTTTCCTCTCACTTGGGACACAGATACGCAGTATTTT.

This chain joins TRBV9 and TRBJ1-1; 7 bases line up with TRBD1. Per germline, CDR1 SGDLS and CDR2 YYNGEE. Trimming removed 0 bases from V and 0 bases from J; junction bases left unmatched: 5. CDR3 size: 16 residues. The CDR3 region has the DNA TGTGCCAGCAGCGTAGACGGGACAGCCCTGAACACTGAAGCTTTCTTT. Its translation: CASSVDGTALNTEAFF.

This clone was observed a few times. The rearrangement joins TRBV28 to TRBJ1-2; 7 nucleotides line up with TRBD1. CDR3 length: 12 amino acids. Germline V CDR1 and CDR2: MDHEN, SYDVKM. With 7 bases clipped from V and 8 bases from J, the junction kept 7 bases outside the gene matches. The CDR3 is CASTGQPLGYTF. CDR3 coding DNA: TGTGCCAGCACGGGACAGCCTTTAGGCTACACCTTC.

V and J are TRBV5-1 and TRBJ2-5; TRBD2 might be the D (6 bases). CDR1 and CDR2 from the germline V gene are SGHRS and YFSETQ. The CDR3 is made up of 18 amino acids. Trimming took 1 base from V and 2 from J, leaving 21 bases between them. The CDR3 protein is CASSLLEGQGGAQETQYF. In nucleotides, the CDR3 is TGCGCCAGCAGCTTGTTGGAGGGGCAGGGTGGGGCACAAGAGACCCAGTACTTC. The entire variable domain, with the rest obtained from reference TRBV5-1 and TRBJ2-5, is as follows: KAGVTQTPRYLIKTRGQQVTLSCSPISGHRSVSWYQQTPGQGLQFLFEYFSETQRNKGNFPGRFSGRQFSNSRSEMNVSTLELGDSALYLCASSLLEGQGGAQETQYFGPGTRLLVL.

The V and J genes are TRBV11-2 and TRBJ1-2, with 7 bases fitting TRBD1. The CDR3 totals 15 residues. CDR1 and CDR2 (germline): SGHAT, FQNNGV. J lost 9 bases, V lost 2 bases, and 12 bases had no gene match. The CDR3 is CASSLFGQAVGRYTF. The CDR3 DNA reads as TGTGCCAGCAGCTTATTCGGACAGGCAGTAGGTCGCTACACCTTC.

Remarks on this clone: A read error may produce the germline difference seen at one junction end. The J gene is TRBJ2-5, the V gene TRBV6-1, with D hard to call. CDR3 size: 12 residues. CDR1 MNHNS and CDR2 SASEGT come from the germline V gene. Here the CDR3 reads CASSKDQETQYF. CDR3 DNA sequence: TGTGCCAGCAGCAAGGACCAGGAGACCCAGTACTTC.

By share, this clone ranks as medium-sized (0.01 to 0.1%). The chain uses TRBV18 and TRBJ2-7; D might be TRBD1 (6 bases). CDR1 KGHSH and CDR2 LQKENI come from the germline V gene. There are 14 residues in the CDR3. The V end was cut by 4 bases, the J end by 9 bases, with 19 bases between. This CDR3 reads CASSLPPEQGGQYF. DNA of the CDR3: TGTGCCAGCTCACTGCCACCTGAACAGGGTGGGCAGTACTTC.

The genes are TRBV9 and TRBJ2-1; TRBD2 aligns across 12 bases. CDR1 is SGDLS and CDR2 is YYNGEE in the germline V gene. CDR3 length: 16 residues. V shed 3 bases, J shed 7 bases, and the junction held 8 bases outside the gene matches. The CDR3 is CASSALAGLAGNEQFF. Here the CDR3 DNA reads TGTGCCAGCAGCGCGCTCGCCGGACTAGCGGGAAATGAGCAGTTCTTC.

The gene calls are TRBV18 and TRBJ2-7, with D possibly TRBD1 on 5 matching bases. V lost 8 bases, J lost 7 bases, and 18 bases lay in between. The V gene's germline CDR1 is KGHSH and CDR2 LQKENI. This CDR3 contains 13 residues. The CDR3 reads CASGAGKAEEQYF. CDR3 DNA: TGTGCCAGCGGGGCCGGAAAGGCGGAAGAGCAGTACTTC.

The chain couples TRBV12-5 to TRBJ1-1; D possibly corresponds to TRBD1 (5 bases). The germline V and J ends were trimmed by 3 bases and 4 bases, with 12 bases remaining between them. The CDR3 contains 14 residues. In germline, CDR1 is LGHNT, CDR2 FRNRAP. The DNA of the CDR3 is TGTGCTAGTGGTTTCGGGGGGGTTGTCACTGAAGCTTTCTTT. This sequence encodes CASGFGGVVTEAFF.

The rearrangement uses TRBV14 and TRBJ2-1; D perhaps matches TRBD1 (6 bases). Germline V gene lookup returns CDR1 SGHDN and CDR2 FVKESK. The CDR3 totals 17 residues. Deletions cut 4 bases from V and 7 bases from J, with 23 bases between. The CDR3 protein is CASSPSTGTILGNEQFF. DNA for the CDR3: TGTGCCAGCAGCCCCTCAACCGGGACAATCCTCGGGAATGAGCAGTTCTTC.

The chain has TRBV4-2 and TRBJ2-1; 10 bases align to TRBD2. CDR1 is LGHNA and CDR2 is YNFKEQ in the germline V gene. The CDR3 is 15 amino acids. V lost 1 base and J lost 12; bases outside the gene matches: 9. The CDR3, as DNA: TGTGCCAGCAGCCAAGGACTAGCGGGTGTAGGGGGGCAGTTCTTC. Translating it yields CASSQGLAGVGGQFF.

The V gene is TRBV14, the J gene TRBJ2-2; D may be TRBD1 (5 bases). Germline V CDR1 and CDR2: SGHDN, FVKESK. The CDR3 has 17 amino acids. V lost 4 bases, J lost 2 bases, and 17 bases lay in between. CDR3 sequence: CASSLVVDTFNTGELFF. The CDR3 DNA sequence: TGTGCCAGCAGCCTGGTGGTGGACACCTTTAACACCGGGGAGCTGTTTTTT. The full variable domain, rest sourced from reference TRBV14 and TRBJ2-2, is EAGVTQFPSHSVIEKGQTVTLRCDPISGHDNLYWYRRVMGKEIKFLLHFVKESKQDESGMPNNRFLAERTGGTYSTLKVQPAELEDSGVYFCASSLVVDTFNTGELFFGEGSRLTVL.

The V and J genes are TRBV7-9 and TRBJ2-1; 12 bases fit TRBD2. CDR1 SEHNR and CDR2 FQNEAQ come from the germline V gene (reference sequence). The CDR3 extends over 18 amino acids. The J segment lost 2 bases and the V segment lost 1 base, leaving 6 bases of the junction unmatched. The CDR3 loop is CASSLDLAGGWTYNEQFF. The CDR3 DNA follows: TGTGCCAGCAGCTTAGATCTAGCGGGAGGGTGGACCTACAATGAGCAGTTCTTC.

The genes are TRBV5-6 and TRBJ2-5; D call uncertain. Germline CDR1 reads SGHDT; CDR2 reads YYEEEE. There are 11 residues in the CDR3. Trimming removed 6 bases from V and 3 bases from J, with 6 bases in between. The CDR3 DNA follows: TGTGCCAGCAACCTTGAAGAGACCCAGTACTTC. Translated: CASNLEETQYF.

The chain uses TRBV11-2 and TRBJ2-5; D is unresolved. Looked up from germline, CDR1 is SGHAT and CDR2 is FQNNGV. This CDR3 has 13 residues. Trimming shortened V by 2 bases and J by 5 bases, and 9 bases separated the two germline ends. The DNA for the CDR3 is TGTGCCAGCAGCTTATCCTTAGAGGAGACCCAGTACTTC. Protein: CASSLSLEETQYF. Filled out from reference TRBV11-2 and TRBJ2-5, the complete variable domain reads EAGVAQSPRYKIIEKRQSVAFWCNPISGHATLYWYQQILGQGPKLLIQFQNNGVVDDSQLPKDRFSAERLKGVDSTLKIQPAKLEDSAVYLCASSLSLEETQYFGPGTRLLVL.

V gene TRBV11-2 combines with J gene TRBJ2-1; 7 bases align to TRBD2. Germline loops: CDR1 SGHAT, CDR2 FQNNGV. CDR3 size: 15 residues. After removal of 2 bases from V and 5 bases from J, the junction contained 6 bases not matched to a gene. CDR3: CASSLRLAVNNEQFF. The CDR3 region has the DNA TGTGCCAGCAGCTTACGGCTAGCGGTTAACAATGAGCAGTTCTTC.

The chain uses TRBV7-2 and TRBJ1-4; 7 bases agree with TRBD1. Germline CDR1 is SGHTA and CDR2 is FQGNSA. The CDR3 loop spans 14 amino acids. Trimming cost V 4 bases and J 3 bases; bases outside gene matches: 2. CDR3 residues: CASSSQGSNEKLFF. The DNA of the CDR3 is TGTGCCAGCAGCTCACAGGGGTCTAATGAAAAACTGTTTTTT.

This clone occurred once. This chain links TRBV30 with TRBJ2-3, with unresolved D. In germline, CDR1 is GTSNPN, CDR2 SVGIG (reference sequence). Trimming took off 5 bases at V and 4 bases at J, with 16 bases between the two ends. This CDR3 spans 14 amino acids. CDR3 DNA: TGTGCCTGGGGCACTATGCTGACTTCAGATACGCAGTATTTT. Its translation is CAWGTMLTSDTQYF.

The CDR3 DNA sequence: TGTGCCATCAGTGCCGTTAGCAATCAGCCCCAGCATTTT. Residues: CAISAVSNQPQHF. V usage is TRBV10-3 and J usage is TRBJ1-5; D gene ambiguous. V gave up 4 bases and J gave up 0 bases, with 4 bases separating them. This CDR3 region has 13 residues. Per the germline V gene, CDR1 is ENHRY and CDR2 is SYGVKD.